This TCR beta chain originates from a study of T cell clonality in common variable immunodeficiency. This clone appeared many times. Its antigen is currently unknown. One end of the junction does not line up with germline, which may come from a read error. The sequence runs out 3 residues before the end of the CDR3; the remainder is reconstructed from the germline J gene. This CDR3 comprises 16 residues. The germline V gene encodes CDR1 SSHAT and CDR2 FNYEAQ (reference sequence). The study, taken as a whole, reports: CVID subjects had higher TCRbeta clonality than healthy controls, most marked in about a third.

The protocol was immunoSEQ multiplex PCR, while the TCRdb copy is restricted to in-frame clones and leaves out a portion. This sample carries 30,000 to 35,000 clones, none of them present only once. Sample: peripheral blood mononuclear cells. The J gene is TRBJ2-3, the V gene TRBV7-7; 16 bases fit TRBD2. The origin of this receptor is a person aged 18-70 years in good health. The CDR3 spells CASSPGLAGGGDTQYF. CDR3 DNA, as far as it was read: TGTGCTAGCAGCCCGGGACTAGCGGGAGGGGGAGATACG.